The TCR beta chain under discussion was sequenced for a study of T cells in Graves' hyperthyroidism and ophthalmopathy. After removal of 6 bases from V and 7 bases from J, the junction contained 10 bases not matched to a gene. Germline CDR1 is GTSNPN and CDR2 is SVGIG (reference sequence). This CDR3 has 13 amino acids. The table lists this clonotype with many counts. What was amplified from RNA transcripts were TCR beta CDR3 regions. Carried out on the TCR CDR3, a first-round RT-PCR used the HTBI primer set. TCRdb itself ran the multiplex PCR reads through MiXCR, one entry per CDR3 protein. Among hundreds of thousands of distinct CDR3 sequences listed, approximately 15% were seen once.

Sequenced sample: blood. V and J are TRBV30 and TRBJ1-2; TRBD1 aligns across 8 bases. The clonotype originates from a woman under 30 with Graves' hyperthyroidism. CDR3 in DNA: TGTGCCTGCATCCGCGGACAGGGCTCTGGCTACACCTTC. Translating gives CACIRGQGSGYTF.